A single sample gave rise to the 32 T cell receptor beta chains below, sequenced in a study of shared clonotypes between healthy human individuals. Sequencing was performed with immunoSEQ multiplex PCR; in TCRdb, only in-frame clones are kept and a portion is missing. The table has about half a million clones, over 70% seen once; the top ten hold roughly 13%. Sequenced sample: PBMCs. The receptor source for this set is a woman in her thirties or forties in good health. Some clones in this sample may be carry-over from other donors' samples.

The rearrangement joins TRBV29-1 to TRBJ2-1; 10 nucleotides match TRBD1. CDR1 SQVTM and CDR2 ANQGSEA come from the germline V gene. The CDR3 extends over 14 amino acids. The trim removed 2 bases at V and 8 bases at J, leaving 6 bases unmatched. The CDR3 DNA reads as TGCAGCGTTGAAAAATTGACAGGGGGCGATGAGCAGTTCTTC. This translates into CSVEKLTGGDEQFF.

CDR3 in amino acids: CASSLVGARVNEQFF. For the CDR3, the DNA is TGTGCCAGCAGCTTAGTAGGGGCCAGGGTGAATGAGCAGTTCTTC. The chain carries TRBV7-9 and TRBJ2-1, with D perhaps matching TRBD1 (5 bases). Trimming shortened V by 1 base and J by 7 bases, and 14 bases separated the two germline ends. This CDR3 contains 15 residues. Germline values: CDR1 SEHNR, CDR2 FQNEAQ (reference sequence).

The chain couples TRBV18 to TRBJ2-7; 8 nucleotides match TRBD1. This CDR3 is 14 amino acids long. Unmatched junction bases numbered 9, after V lost 5 bases and J lost 6 bases. Germline-derived CDR1 and CDR2 are KGHSH and LQKENI. The CDR3 DNA reads TGTGCCAGCTCAGGGACAGGCCTTAATACCGAGCAGTACTTC. Its protein product is CASSGTGLNTEQYF.

The chain recombines TRBV27 with TRBJ2-5; the match to TRBD2 covers 8 bases. There are 13 residues in the CDR3. Germline-derived CDR1 and CDR2 are MNHEY and SMNVEV (reference sequence). The trim removed 4 bases at V and 5 bases at J, leaving 3 bases unmatched. CDR3 nucleotides: TGTGCCAGCAGTTCAGCGGGGGAGGAGACCCAGTACTTC. Its protein is CASSSAGEETQYF.

The genes are TRBV18 and TRBJ1-5; D ambiguous. Germline V gives CDR1 KGHSH, CDR2 LQKENI. Trimming cost V 5 bases and J 4 bases, with 18 bases left between them. The CDR3 has 16 amino acids. DNA for the CDR3: TGTGCCAGCTCAAGTCAACGGGCCCTAGGGAATCAGCCCCAGCATTTT. It yields the protein CASSSQRALGNQPQHF.

This clone was observed a few times. One base separates it from a far larger clone, so it is likely a read error. The DNA for the CDR3 is TGTGACAGCAGCTCATGGGACAGGGGAACTGAAGCTTTCTTT. This gives the protein CDSSSWDRGTEAFF. This rearrangement joins TRBV5-6 to TRBJ1-1; 10 bases map to TRBD1. This CDR3 has 14 residues. Germline V gene sequence: CDR1 SGHDT, CDR2 YYEEEE.

About this clone itself: Other DNA sequences in this specimen translate into the identical CDR3. The chain links TRBV9 to TRBJ2-3; no clear D gene. Trimming left V 2 bases short and J 2 bases short, with 6 bases between. The germline V gene has CDR1 SGDLS and CDR2 YYNGEE. The CDR3 is 13 amino acids. The CDR3 region has the DNA TGTGCCAGCAGCGTGGGTATCACAGATACGCAGTATTTT. Amino acids: CASSVGITDTQYF.

This chain uses TRBV2 with TRBJ2-7, with 8 bases that match TRBD1. Germline-derived CDR1 and CDR2 are SNHLY and FYNNEI. The CDR3 is 14 residues long. Trimming cost V 5 bases and J 7 bases; bases outside gene matches: 10. The CDR3 loop is CASSQGQVLREQYF. In DNA form, the CDR3 reads TGTGCCAGCAGTCAGGGACAGGTTCTTCGAGAGCAGTACTTC.

The CDR3 bases are TGTGCCAGCTCACTTACCACCCAGTCTTATGGCTACACCTTC. Translated, it gives CASSLTTQSYGYTF. The J gene is TRBJ1-2, the V gene TRBV18, with D uncertain. Germline-derived CDR1 and CDR2 are KGHSH and LQKENI. V was cut by 4 bases and J by 5 bases, with 14 bases left in between. The CDR3 covers 14 residues.

This clone was detected once. This sequence joins TRBV11-3 and TRBJ2-2; TRBD2 aligns across 7 bases. Germline CDR1 reads SGHNT; CDR2 reads YENEEA. V was clipped by 9 bases and J by 6 bases; unmatched bases: 7. The CDR3 contains 13 residues. The CDR3: CARMTSFSGELFF. The DNA for the CDR3 is TGTGCCAGGATGACTAGCTTCTCCGGGGAGCTGTTTTTT.

V usage is TRBV4-1 and J usage is TRBJ2-3; the D gene is possibly TRBD2 (5 bases). Trimming shortened V by 1 base and J by 4 bases, and 6 bases separated the two germline ends. In germline, CDR1 is MGHRA, CDR2 YSYEKL. CDR3 length: 13 amino acids. The CDR3 nucleotides read TGCGCCAGCAGCCAAGGGACTTCAGATACGCAGTATTTT. Amino acids: CASSQGTSDTQYF.

As regards this clone: One base separates it from a far larger clone, so it is likely a read error. The chain has TRBV6-6 and TRBJ2-1, with D unclear. This CDR3 is built from 14 residues. CDR1 is MNHNY, CDR2 SVGAGI, per germline (reference sequence). The V end was cut by 6 bases, the J end by 0 bases, with 9 bases between. The CDR3 region is CASSPRSSYNEQFF. The CDR3 DNA follows: TGTGCCAGCAGCCCCCGGAGCTCCTACAATGAGCAGTTCTTC.

About this clone itself: Only one base separates this from a far larger clonotype, so it likely reflects a read error. The chain links TRBV28 to TRBJ1-5; D not resolved. Gene TRBJ2-3 matches the end of the DNA better, so the J call may be wrong. Germline assignment: CDR1 MDHEN and CDR2 SYDVKM. The length of the CDR3 is 14 residues. The CDR3 sequence is CASRLQLRWQPQYF. In DNA, the CDR3 is TGTGCCAGCAGACTGCAGCTCCGGTGGCAGCCCCAGTATTTT.

The gene calls are TRBV28 and TRBJ2-1; 16 bases agree with TRBD2. CDR3 length: 16 residues. CDR1 and CDR2 from the germline V gene are MDHEN and SYDVKM. V lost 6 bases and J lost 8; bases outside the gene matches: 7. The CDR3 region is CASSLGLAGGVYEQFF. The CDR3 DNA is TGTGCCAGCAGCCTGGGACTAGCGGGAGGGGTCTATGAGCAGTTCTTC.

Note on this clone: At one end, the junction sequence differs from germline, possibly due to a read error. The V and J genes are TRBV6-1 and TRBJ2-6; D may correspond to TRBD1 or TRBD2 (5 bases each). The CDR3 length is 16 residues. Germline values: CDR1 MNHNS, CDR2 SASEGT. CDR3 bases: TGTGCCAGCAGTGGATTGGACTTCTCTGGGGCCAACGTCCCGACTTTC. It codes for CASSGLDFSGANVPTF.

As regards this clone: Within the sample, other DNA sequences also encode this same CDR3. The chain combines TRBV7-9 with TRBJ2-5; no firm D call. Germline V CDR1 and CDR2: SEHNR, FQNEAQ (reference sequence). The CDR3 loop spans 13 amino acids. Trimming stripped 5 bases from V and 5 bases from J, with 12 bases between. The CDR3 region is CASSPTGRETQYF. Here the CDR3 DNA reads TGTGCCAGCAGCCCTACCGGAAGGGAGACCCAGTACTTC.

This chain uses TRBV9 with TRBJ2-3; TRBD2 aligns across 9 bases. The CDR3 runs to 15 residues. The germline gives CDR1 SGDLS, CDR2 YYNGEE. J lost 3 bases, V lost 0 bases, and 2 bases had no gene match. CDR3 protein: CASSVGGRGTDTQYF. The CDR3 DNA sequence: TGTGCCAGCAGCGTAGGCGGGAGGGGAACAGATACGCAGTATTTT.

This clone was recorded at least ten times. The rearrangement joins TRBV20-1 to TRBJ2-5; D might be TRBD2 (6 bases). Trimming pared 3 bases from V and 13 bases from J, leaving 15 bases between. CDR3 size: 11 residues. Germline lookup yields CDR1 DFQATT and CDR2 SNEGSKA (reference sequence). CDR3 sequence: CSASEGLRTYF. CDR3 coding DNA: TGCAGTGCTAGCGAGGGACTCAGAACGTACTTC.

The chain employs TRBV4-2 and TRBJ1-1; D is ambiguous. The CDR3 has 15 residues. V lost 0 bases and J 2 bases, leaving 10 bases between the germline ends. Germline values: CDR1 LGHNA, CDR2 YNFKEQ. Here the CDR3 reads CASSQESQRNTEAFF. The CDR3 DNA reads TGTGCCAGCAGCCAAGAAAGTCAGAGAAACACTGAAGCTTTCTTT.

This chain joins TRBV15 and TRBJ1-1, with 7 bases aligning to TRBD1. Germline CDR1 and CDR2: LNHNV and YYDKDF (reference sequence). J lost 5 bases, V lost 5 bases, and 8 bases had no gene match. CDR3 length equals 14 residues. The CDR3 coding sequence is TGTGCCACCAGCGCCACAGGGGTGCGGACTGAAGCTTTCTTT. This gives the protein CATSATGVRTEAFF.

In the case of this clone: This sequence is one base from a far larger clone and is likely a read error. The chain combines TRBV19 with TRBJ1-2, with TRBD1 matching over 8 bases. The CDR3 length is 14 residues. Germline CDR1 LNHDA, CDR2 SQIVND (reference sequence). V gave up 5 bases and J gave up 7 bases; unmatched junction bases: 9. CDR3 nucleotides: TGTGCCAGTAGTTTGGGCGGACAGGGACTTGGCTACACCTTC. It is translated as CASSLGGQGLGYTF.

This clone appeared once. The gene calls are TRBV2 and TRBJ1-1; D is ambiguous. V lost 6 bases and J lost 2, with 10 bases in between. The CDR3 extends over 13 amino acids. Germline lookup yields CDR1 SNHLY and CDR2 FYNNEI. CDR3 sequence: CASRDLGNTEAFF. The CDR3 DNA follows: TGTGCCAGCAGAGACTTGGGAAACACTGAAGCTTTCTTT. The whole variable domain, remainder taken from reference TRBV2 and TRBJ1-1, is EPEVTQTPSHQVTQMGQEVILRCVPISNHLYFYWYRQILGQKVEFLVSFYNNEISEKSEIFDDQFSVERPDGSNFTLKIRSTKLEDSAMYFCASRDLGNTEAFFGQGTRLTVV.

The chain recombines TRBV5-4 with TRBJ1-4; D remains ambiguous. Trimming cost V 4 bases and J 5 bases, with 6 bases left between them. This CDR3 contains 12 residues. Germline V gene data show CDR1 as SGHNT and CDR2 as YYREEE (reference sequence). The CDR3 DNA follows: TGTGCCAGCAGCCCGGACAATGAAAAACTGTTTTTT. This codes for CASSPDNEKLFF.

The genes are TRBV5-1 and TRBJ2-2; unclear D gene. The germline V gene has CDR1 SGHRS and CDR2 YFSETQ. Trimming cost V 2 bases and J 4 bases, with 12 bases left between them. The CDR3 extends over 15 amino acids. In nucleotides, the CDR3 is TGCGCCAGCAGCTTAAATCCAGGCCCCACCGGGGAGCTGTTTTTT. This translates into CASSLNPGPTGELFF.

For this clone: A single base is all that separates this from a far larger clone, so a read error is likely. Other DNA sequences in this sample translate to the same CDR3. The chain joins TRBV7-2 to TRBJ2-6; D remains unclear. Germline V gene data show CDR1 as SGHTA and CDR2 as FQGNSA. The CDR3 consists of 16 residues. CDR3 in DNA: TGTGCTAGCAGCTTAATGCGGATCTCTGGGGCCAACGTCCTGACTTTC. It is translated as CASSLMRISGANVLTF.

This sequence joins TRBV5-1 and TRBJ1-2; no clear D. The V gene lost 4 bases and the J gene lost 0 bases, with 10 bases spanning the gap. The V gene's germline CDR1 is SGHRS and CDR2 YFSETQ. This CDR3 has 14 amino acids. The CDR3 loop reads CASSPDGANYGYTF. As DNA, the CDR3 is TGCGCCAGCAGCCCCGACGGAGCTAACTATGGCTACACCTTC.

Only one count was recorded for this clone. V usage is TRBV2 and J usage is TRBJ2-2; D perhaps matches TRBD1 (6 bases). Between the trimmed V and J ends, which lost 11 bases and 3 bases, there was a span of 25 bases. This CDR3 region has 17 residues. Looked up from germline, CDR1 is SNHLY and CDR2 is FYNNEI. This CDR3 is CAVLDPWDKRHTGELFF. The CDR3 DNA reads TGTGCCGTCCTTGACCCCTGGGACAAGCGGCACACCGGGGAGCTGTTTTTT.

This rearrangement joins TRBV9 to TRBJ2-2, with TRBD2 matching 10 bases. The CDR3 runs 18 residues. Per the germline V gene, CDR1 is SGDLS and CDR2 is YYNGEE. With V trimmed by 0 bases and J by 5 bases, 10 bases remained unmatched. Here the CDR3 reads CASSVVSSGSVRTGELFF. The CDR3 nucleotides are TGTGCCAGCAGCGTAGTGTCTAGCGGGAGTGTAAGAACCGGGGAGCTGTTTTTT. The full variable domain, completed using reference TRBV9 and TRBJ2-2, is DSGVTQTPKHLITATGQRVTLRCSPRSGDLSVYWYQQSLDQGLQFLIQYYNGEERAKGNILERFSAQQFPDLHSELNLSSLELGDSALYFCASSVVSSGSVRTGELFFGEGSRLTVL.

There are a few counts of this clone. The chain carries TRBV6-4 and TRBJ2-1; possibly TRBD2 for D (6 bases). Looked up from germline, CDR1 is MRHNA and CDR2 is SNTAGT. Trimming left V 5 bases short and J 5 bases short, with 13 bases between. The CDR3 runs to 14 residues. CDR3 region: CASSYAGFDNEQFF. CDR3 DNA: TGTGCCAGCAGTTACGCGGGGTTTGACAATGAGCAGTTCTTC.

This sequence joins TRBV11-2 and TRBJ2-7; 10 bases are shared with TRBD2. V was clipped by 1 base and J by 2 bases; unmatched bases: 2. This CDR3 spans 15 amino acids. CDR1 and CDR2 from the germline V gene are SGHAT and FQNNGV. CDR3 sequence reads: CASSLALAGPYEQYF. CDR3 nucleotides: TGTGCCAGCAGCTTAGCACTAGCGGGACCCTACGAGCAGTACTTC.

On this clone itself: This likely reflects a read error, since a far larger clone is one base away. The chain is built from TRBV27 and TRBJ2-7; D might be TRBD1 or TRBD2, each matching 6 bases. This CDR3 comprises 15 residues. Germline V gives CDR1 MNHEY, CDR2 SMNVEV (reference sequence). DNA of the CDR3: TGTGCCATCAGTTTAGGGGGGATGGGGTACTACGAGCAGTACTTC. Translation gives CAISLGGMGYYEQYF.

The chain has TRBV5-6 and TRBJ1-4, with a possible D match to TRBD1 (5 bases). The CDR3 has 14 amino acids. Germline lookup yields CDR1 SGHDT and CDR2 YYEEEE. Trimming stripped 3 bases from V and 6 bases from J, with 12 bases between. This CDR3 is CASSYGAWDEKLFF. The CDR3 coding sequence is TGTGCCAGCAGCTACGGGGCCTGGGATGAAAAACTGTTTTTT. The full variable domain, its missing parts supplied by reference TRBV5-6 and TRBJ1-4, is DAGVTQSPTHLIKTRGQQVTLRCSPKSGHDTVSWYQQALGQGPQFIFQYYEEEERQRGNFPDRFSGHQFPNYSSELNVNALLLGDSALYLCASSYGAWDEKLFFGSGTQLSVL.